The 25 T cell receptor beta chains in this list originate from one sample, sequenced in a study of Graves' ophthalmopathy and Graves' hyperthyroidism. The authors amplified TCR beta CDR3 regions, and they did so from RNA transcripts for repertoire sequencing. RT-PCR in the first round used HTBI primers; a second-round multiplex PCR followed. TCRdb called the multiplex PCR reads again in MiXCR, with one record for every CDR3 protein. The table includes about 1.1 million distinct CDR3 sequences, less than 45% detected once. What was sequenced was peripheral blood or thyroid tissue (not recorded which). The receptors come from an adult man with Graves' hyperthyroidism.

This clonotype was detected ten times or more. The chain is built from TRBV7-8 and TRBJ2-5, with D tentatively TRBD1 or TRBD2 (5 bases each). Germline loops: CDR1 SGHVS, CDR2 FQNEAQ. V was shortened by 4 bases and J by 1 base, with 16 bases between the two germline ends. CDR3 size: 16 residues. CDR3 nucleotide sequence: TGTGCCAGCAGCTCCACGCTGGGGGTCTCCCAAGAGACCCAGTACTTC. Its protein is CASSSTLGVSQETQYF. The full variable domain, rest sourced from reference TRBV7-8 and TRBJ2-5, is GAGVSQSPRYKVAKRGQDVALRCDPISGHVSLFWYQQALGQGPEFLTYFQNEAQLDKSGLPSDRFFAERPEGSVSTLKIQRTQQEDSAVYLCASSSTLGVSQETQYFGPGTRLLVL.

This clonotype was detected ten times or more. The chain recombines TRBV5-8 with TRBJ1-2; no definite D call. Looked up from germline, CDR1 is SGHTS and CDR2 is YDEGEE. V gave up 1 base and J gave up 4 bases, with 11 bases separating them. This CDR3 spans 14 amino acids. CDR3 nucleotide sequence: TGTGCCAGCAGCTTGTCCATTGGGAGCTATGGCTACACCTTC. It translates to CASSLSIGSYGYTF.

This clonotype showed up just a few times. The chain is built from TRBV28 and TRBJ1-2; tentative D call: TRBD1 (6 bases). Trimming left V 6 bases short and J 8 bases short, with 16 bases between. CDR1 and CDR2 (germline): MDHEN, SYDVKM. The CDR3 has 13 residues. The DNA of the CDR3 is TGTGCCAGCAGATCGGGACAACTTAGGGGCTACACCTTC. Translation gives CASRSGQLRGYTF.

This clonotype was detected ten times or more. This chain connects TRBV9 to TRBJ1-2; D is ambiguous. Trimming took off 0 bases at V and 2 bases at J, with 11 bases between the two ends. The CDR3 has 15 amino acids. Germline V gene data show CDR1 as SGDLS and CDR2 as YYNGEE. This chain's CDR3 is CASSVEEFGNYGYTF. In DNA, the CDR3 is TGTGCCAGCAGCGTAGAGGAGTTCGGAAACTATGGCTACACCTTC.

The chain uses TRBV12-3 or TRBV12-4 and TRBJ1-5; D is possibly TRBD1 (6 bases). Trimming cost V 6 bases and J 2 bases, with 17 bases left between them. The CDR3 runs 16 residues. CDR3 in amino acids: CASSSQGLNGNQPQHF. DNA of the CDR3: TGTGCCAGCAGCTCACAGGGTTTGAACGGCAATCAGCCCCAGCATTTT.

The chain couples TRBV19 to TRBJ1-1; possibly TRBD1 for D (5 bases). V lost 9 bases and J lost 5, with 22 bases in between. CDR1 is LNHDA and CDR2 is SQIVND in the germline V gene (reference sequence). This CDR3 has 15 residues. The CDR3 DNA sequence: TGTGCCAGCAGTTTCCAACAAACGGGGGGGACTGAAGCTTTCTTT. This encodes CASSFQQTGGTEAFF.

The V and J genes are TRBV2 and TRBJ1-5; D gene ambiguous. This CDR3 region has 14 residues. V was clipped by 5 bases and J by 9 bases, with 17 bases between them. The germline CDR1 and CDR2 sequences are SNHLY and FYNNEI. CDR3 bases: TGTGCCAGCAGTCCAGGAGCGTTAGGAGGGCCCCAGCATTTT. Its protein is CASSPGALGGPQHF.

This clonotype appeared many times. The chain combines TRBV24-1 with TRBJ2-6; the D is unclear. The germline V gene has CDR1 KGHDR and CDR2 SFDVKD. The V end was cut by 4 bases, the J end by 1 base, with 7 bases between. The CDR3 is 15 amino acids. CDR3 amino acids: CATSEVESGANVLTF. CDR3 DNA sequence: TGTGCCACCAGTGAGGTAGAATCTGGGGCCAACGTCCTGACTTTC.

This clonotype appeared many times. This sequence joins TRBV29-1 and TRBJ1-2, with 8 bases that match TRBD1. This CDR3 is 13 amino acids long. The V gene end was trimmed by 4 bases and the J gene end by 4 bases; junction bases not matched to a gene: 5. Germline lookup yields CDR1 SQVTM and CDR2 ANQGSEA. CDR3 coding DNA: TGCAGCGTTGCCGGGACAGGACCCTATGGCTACACCTTC. Translating gives CSVAGTGPYGYTF.

Notes on this clonotype: Possible read error: a much larger clone is one base away. The V gene is TRBV9, the J gene TRBJ1-1; D uncertain. The germline gives CDR1 SGDLS, CDR2 YYNGEE. Trimming removed 4 bases from V and 4 bases from J, with 8 bases in between. The CDR3 consists of 12 residues. The CDR3 bases are TGTGCCAGCAGCCAAGCGGCCACTGAAGCTTTCTTT. This encodes CASSQAATEAFF.

As DNA, the CDR3 is TGCAGCGTTCTACGGCGGACGAACACCGGGGAGCTGTTTTTT. Translation: CSVLRRTNTGELFF. The J gene is TRBJ2-2, the V gene TRBV29-1; no firm D call. The CDR3 spans 14 residues. CDR1 SQVTM and CDR2 ANQGSEA come from the germline V gene. V was pared by 5 bases and J by 0 bases, with 10 bases between.

This clonotype was seen repeatedly, ten times or more. V and J are TRBV29-1 and TRBJ1-3; D is unresolved. Germline assignment: CDR1 SQVTM and CDR2 ANQGSEA. The CDR3 is 16 residues long. V lost 0 bases to trimming and J lost 0 bases, with 12 bases between them. The chain's CDR3 is CSVEEARTDSGNTIYF. CDR3 nucleotide sequence: TGCAGCGTTGAAGAGGCAAGGACGGACTCTGGAAACACCATATATTTT.

The CDR3: CSARGGISYEQYF. CDR3 DNA: TGCAGTGCTAGAGGCGGTATCTCCTACGAGCAGTACTTC. The V call is TRBV20-1, the J call TRBJ2-7; no definite D call. Trimming stripped 1 base from V and 0 bases from J, with 7 bases between. The CDR3 has 13 amino acids. CDR1 and CDR2 from the germline V gene are DFQATT and SNEGSKA (reference sequence).

In the case of this clonotype: A much larger clone is a single base away; this may be a read error. The chain employs TRBV7-7 and TRBJ2-5; 9 bases map to TRBD2. Germline assignment: CDR1 SSHAT and CDR2 FNYEAQ (reference sequence). The CDR3 has 16 amino acids. In DNA, the CDR3 is TGTGCTAGCAGCTTATCCCTCGCGGGAGGGGAAGAGATCCAGTACTTC. This sequence encodes CASSLSLAGGEEIQYF.

Only a few counts were recorded for this clonotype. The CDR3 DNA sequence: TGTGCCAGCAGCGGGGGGACTAGCGGGGCTGGATGGGAGCAGTACTTC. It is translated as CASSGGTSGAGWEQYF. The gene calls are TRBV28 and TRBJ2-7; 13 bases are shared with TRBD2. Trimming at V came to 6 bases and at J to 7 bases, leaving 12 bases not matched to a gene. CDR1 is MDHEN and CDR2 is SYDVKM in the germline V gene. The CDR3 is made up of 16 amino acids. The variable domain in full, completed from reference TRBV28 and TRBJ2-7, reads DVKVTQSSRYLVKRTGEKVFLECVQDMDHENMFWYRQDPGLGLRLIYFSYDVKMKEKGDIPEGYSVSREKKERFSLILESASTNQTSMYLCASSGGTSGAGWEQYFGPGTRLTVT.

This clonotype was seen at least ten times. The chain has TRBV12-3 or TRBV12-4 and TRBJ2-5; D is undetermined. This CDR3 has 11 residues. V was trimmed by 2 bases and J by 7 bases, leaving 5 bases between them. The CDR3 spells CASSLRLTQYF. The CDR3 bases are TGTGCCAGCAGTTTAAGGTTGACCCAGTACTTC.

Ten or more counts support this clonotype. The CDR3 sequence: CAISVIVTGNSNQPQHF. The CDR3 nucleotides are TGTGCCATCAGTGTAATTGTGACAGGGAATAGCAATCAGCCCCAGCATTTT. The chain employs TRBV10-3 and TRBJ1-5, with 7 nucleotides matching TRBD1. The CDR3 runs to 17 residues. Germline assignment: CDR1 ENHRY and CDR2 SYGVKD. The trim removed 4 bases at V and 0 bases at J, leaving 9 bases unmatched.

This clonotype was seen only a few times. In DNA form, the CDR3 reads TGTGCCAGCAGCTGGGACAGGGGGGACACTGAAGCTTTCTTT. Encoded protein: CASSWDRGDTEAFF. This chain links TRBV7-2 with TRBJ1-1, with TRBD1 identical over 11 bases. V trimming: 4 bases; J trimming: 3 bases; junction bases outside the gene matches: 1. Germline-derived CDR1 and CDR2 are SGHTA and FQGNSA. This CDR3 comprises 14 residues.

Points on this clonotype: At one of its ends the junction is not consistent with the germline gene, which may arise from a read error. This chain uses TRBV7-8 with TRBJ2-7, with D perhaps assigned TRBD1 or TRBD2 (5 bases each). CDR1 and CDR2 (germline): SGHVS, FQNEAQ. This CDR3 spans 14 amino acids. CDR3 amino acids: CASSVAPGTNKQYF. The CDR3 nucleotides are TGTGCCAGCAGCGTAGCGCCAGGGACCAACAAGCAGTACTTC.

This clonotype was detected many times. The chain employs TRBV7-9 and TRBJ1-5, with a possible D match to TRBD1 (6 bases). Trimming cost V 5 bases and J 6 bases, with 20 bases left between them. This CDR3 is built from 16 residues. The V gene's germline CDR1 is SEHNR and CDR2 FQNEAQ (reference sequence). CDR3 coding DNA: TGTGCCAGCAGCCCTCTGGACAGAAGAAGGGGTCAGCCCCAGCATTTT. Translated: CASSPLDRRRGQPQHF.

This sequence joins TRBV25-1 and TRBJ2-5; 7 bases align to TRBD1. The J call could be wrong; TRBJ2-7 is a better fit for the DNA end. Germline V gene lookup returns CDR1 MGHDK and CDR2 SYGVNS. This CDR3 comprises 15 residues. As DNA, the CDR3 is TGTGCCAGCAGTGAAGAGACAGGGATTGCCTACGAGCAGTACTTC. Protein sequence: CASSEETGIAYEQYF.

This clonotype was observed many times. The rearrangement joins TRBV19 to TRBJ2-7; TRBD1 matches 11 bases. The V gene's germline CDR1 is LNHDA and CDR2 SQIVND (reference sequence). V gave up 4 bases and J gave up 3 bases; unmatched junction bases: 14. The CDR3 has 18 amino acids. In DNA, the CDR3 is TGTGCCAGTAGTACGGGACAGGGGGATAGCTTCTACTTCTACGAGCAGTACTTC. Protein: CASSTGQGDSFYFYEQYF.

This clonotype was counted ten times or more. The chain employs TRBV7-2 and TRBJ1-1; the D is unclear. V was trimmed by 1 base and J by 0 bases, leaving 6 bases between them. CDR3 size: 14 residues. Germline V gene sequence: CDR1 SGHTA, CDR2 FQGNSA. CDR3 in DNA: TGTGCCAGCAGCTTAGTCGGGTTGAACACTGAAGCTTTCTTT. Encoded protein: CASSLVGLNTEAFF.

This clonotype has a handful of counts. The V and J genes are TRBV27 and TRBJ2-5; the D call may be TRBD1 or TRBD2 (5 bases each). The CDR3 extends over 13 amino acids. Trimming removed 5 bases at V and 5 bases at J, with 12 bases between. The germline V gene encodes CDR1 MNHEY and CDR2 SMNVEV (reference sequence). As DNA, the CDR3 is TGTGCCAGCAGTCTGCTCGAGGGGGAGACCCAGTACTTC. It encodes CASSLLEGETQYF.

This clonotype has ten or more counts. The rearrangement links TRBV4-2 to TRBJ1-1; D uncertain. Trimming pared 0 bases from V and 1 base from J, leaving 9 bases between. The CDR3 length is 15 residues. Germline CDR1 and CDR2: LGHNA and YNFKEQ. CDR3 region: CASSQDGRPNTEAFF. The CDR3 DNA follows: TGTGCCAGCAGCCAAGATGGACGGCCGAACACTGAAGCTTTCTTT.